The entry below describes one T cell receptor (beta chain). Its antigen remains unknown. The sample belongs to a study of brain T cells in children with intractable seizures. Broader study findings: Pre-surgery blood may have been undersampled, hiding some clones.

Surgery cases with the highest brain T cell transcript signatures were chosen for sequencing. V gave up 7 bases and J gave up 5 bases, with 11 bases separating them. This CDR3 region has 13 residues. Profiling relied on immunoSEQ multiplex PCR, and the TCRdb table lists in-frame clones only, not all of them. This sample has around 100,000 clones, with 85% to 95% found just once. This chain joins TRBV12-3 or TRBV12-4 and TRBJ2-2; no reliable D call. The sequence was collected from a boy younger than two with hemimegalencephaly and intractable seizures. Specimen: peripheral blood, collected at surgery. CDR3 nucleotides: TGTGCCAGCAAACTTTTTTCGACCGGGGAGCTGTTTTTT. Translation gives CASKLFSTGELFF.